The present entry profiles one TCR beta chain with its context. There are many counts of this clonotype. The antigen it binds to is not known. Base-call qualities are not available, and no considerably larger clone is one nucleotide away. The data originate from a study of T cells after yellow fever vaccination (dated by TCRdb to about 2019). Regarding the complete study: The SMART-Seq v4 Ultra Low Input RNA kit was used to prepare libraries from fractions with low cell numbers. To follow T-cell clones before and after both primary and booster YFV17D yellow fever vaccination, bulk TCR alpha and beta repertoires underwent longitudinal sequencing. Two healthy male donors made up the cohort, one aged 18 to 30 years and the other aged 30 to 40 years. Blood was collected at multiple timepoints before and after primary and secondary immunization, and bulk PBMC replicates and cell subsets were isolated.

TCR cDNA was made using 5'RACE template switching, a step that added a universal primer site and unique molecular identifiers. Priming for cDNA synthesis came from both the TCR alpha and TCR beta constant segments. Library amplification used two PCR steps, and the second PCR step added sample barcodes and sequencing adapters. Sequencing of the libraries was done on either Illumina HiSeq 2500 (2x100 bp) or NovaSeq (2x150 bp). In the source study's methods: Demultiplexing of reads and collapsing into UMI consensus sequences were performed with MIGEC, and V(D)J alignment was carried out with MiXCR. Vaccine-responding clonotypes were defined with edgeR using replicate PBMC samples, requiring FDR below 0.01 and a log2 fold change above 5 up to day 15. Bulk clonotypes were assigned CD4 or CD8 identity according to which sequenced CD4 or CD8 repertoire held them at higher abundance. The public reads were reanalyzed by TCRdb: fastp trimming at Q25, MiXCR alignment, in-frame beta chains only. CDR3 protein duplicates are merged, each entry listing the most common genes and DNA. The V and J calls shown here were made by TCRdb, not taken from the authors' results. The sample table contains a few hundred thousand distinct CDR3 sequences; only one count was recorded for approximately 16% of them. The top ten constitute roughly 17% of the sample.

Summary of the overall study and its limitations: Compared with the primary T-cell response, the secondary T-cell response was faster but weaker, reaching its peak on day 5 rather than on day 15. A small share of clonotypes occurred in both CD4 and CD8 compartments, likely arising from convergent recombination. The study included only a couple of donors, which limits how far the findings can be generalized. Most clones expanded after primary vaccination (around 96% of CD4 and 88% of CD8) were re-detected after the booster, suggesting that broad memory maintenance occurred. Computational filtering was required because FACS-sorted repertoires could contain abundant contaminating clonotypes from the bulk population.

V is trimmed back by 5 bases and J by 10 bases, and the junction contains 6 bases that no gene match accounts for. The CDR3 covers 12 residues, taking in both the cysteine and the phenylalanine. Only the CDR3 DNA is retained, 36 bases long and in frame from the first base. From a lookup of the germline V gene, CDR1 and CDR2 are SGHTA and FQGNSA. Interpreted using the paper, the treatment or condition label stands for: live attenuated yellow fever vaccine strain. At each blood-draw timepoint, two biological replicates of bulk PBMCs were collected. A standard Ficoll-Paque protocol was used to isolate PBMCs from peripheral blood. RNA was extracted with TriZol from bulk PBMCs, CD4 and CD8 fractions, and dextramer-positive and dextramer-negative fractions.

Sample: PBMCs, taken 5 to 6 days after the first yellow fever vaccination. The sequence was collected from a man between 18 and 29 years old who received the YFV17D yellow fever vaccine. The V gene is TRBV7-2 and the J gene is TRBJ2-5, with 8 junctional bases fitting TRBD2. The CDR3 in this case is CASSPAGTSQYF. The DNA is TGTGCCAGCAGCCCAGCAGGGACTAGCCAGTACTTC.